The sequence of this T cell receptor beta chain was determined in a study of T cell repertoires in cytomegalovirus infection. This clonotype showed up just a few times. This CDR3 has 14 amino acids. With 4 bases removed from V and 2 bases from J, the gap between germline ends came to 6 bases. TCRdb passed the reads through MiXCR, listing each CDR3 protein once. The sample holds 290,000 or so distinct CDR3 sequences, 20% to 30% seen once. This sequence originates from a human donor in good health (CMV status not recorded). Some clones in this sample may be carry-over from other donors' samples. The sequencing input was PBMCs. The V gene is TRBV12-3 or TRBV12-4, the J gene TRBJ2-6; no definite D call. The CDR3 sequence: CASSSAPGANVLTF. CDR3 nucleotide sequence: TGTGCCAGCAGTTCGGCCCCTGGGGCCAACGTCCTGACTTTC.